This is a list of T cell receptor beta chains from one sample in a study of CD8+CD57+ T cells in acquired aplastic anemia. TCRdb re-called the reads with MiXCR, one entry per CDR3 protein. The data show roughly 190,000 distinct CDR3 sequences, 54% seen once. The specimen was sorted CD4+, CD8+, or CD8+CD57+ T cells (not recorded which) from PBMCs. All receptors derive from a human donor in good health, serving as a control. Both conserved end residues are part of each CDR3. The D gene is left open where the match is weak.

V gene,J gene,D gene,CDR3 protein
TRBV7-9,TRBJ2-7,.,CASSPPRRPKTAYEQYF
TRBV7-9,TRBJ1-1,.,CASSAKTAHEAFF
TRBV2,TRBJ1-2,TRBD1,CASSENTDRLEGYTF
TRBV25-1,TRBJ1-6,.,CASTARAGYNSPLHF
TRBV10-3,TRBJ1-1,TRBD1,CASRDREDTEAFF
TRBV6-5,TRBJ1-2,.,CASTSGNTRSRNYGYTF
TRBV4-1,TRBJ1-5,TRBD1,CASSQGDRGGNQPQHF
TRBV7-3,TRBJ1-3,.,CASSLISQAGGNTIYF
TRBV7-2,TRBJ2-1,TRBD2,CASSLAASGGAYNEQFF
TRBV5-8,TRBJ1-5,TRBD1,CASSAGGAGGSNQPQHF
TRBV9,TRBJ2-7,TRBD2,CASSPDETSGEHEQYF
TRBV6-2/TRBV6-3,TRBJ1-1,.,CASTQASITEAFF
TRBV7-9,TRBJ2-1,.,CASSLAPQEFNEQFF
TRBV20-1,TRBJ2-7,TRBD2,CSAQRAGGSSYEQYF
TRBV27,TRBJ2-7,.,CASSPGPRDKRYEQYF
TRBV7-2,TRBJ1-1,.,CASSLVAGNTGAFF
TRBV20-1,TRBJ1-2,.,CSASGGIGYGYTF
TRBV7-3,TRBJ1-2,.,CASSLRTEAPNYGYTF
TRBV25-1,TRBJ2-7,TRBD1,CASSLGQVGEHKQYF
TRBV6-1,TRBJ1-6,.,CASSETSGGSWGALHF
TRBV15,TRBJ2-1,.,CATSRGGIYNEQFF
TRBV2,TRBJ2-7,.,CASSIQGSYLSYEQYF
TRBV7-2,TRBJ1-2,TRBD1,CASSRGQGDDYGYTF
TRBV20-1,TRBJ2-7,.,CSAREHPRPYEQYF
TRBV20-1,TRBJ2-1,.,CSARDPGKDSYNEQFF
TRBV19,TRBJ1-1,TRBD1,CASSPVQGGSTEAFF
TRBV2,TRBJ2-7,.,CASRGDGYEQYF
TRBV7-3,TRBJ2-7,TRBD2,CASSLRPGLDYEQYF
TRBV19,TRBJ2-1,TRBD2,CASSRTSAGGPGDEQFF
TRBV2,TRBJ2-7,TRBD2,CASSHRLAGYF
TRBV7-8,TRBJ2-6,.,CASSSRTGANVLTF
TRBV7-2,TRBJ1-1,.,CASSLQVISEAFF
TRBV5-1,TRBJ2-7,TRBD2,CASRGLAGSSYEQYF
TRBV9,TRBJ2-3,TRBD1,CASRAGGLSTDTQYF
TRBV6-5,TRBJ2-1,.,CATSGTEVYDEQFF
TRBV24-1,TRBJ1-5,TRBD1,CATSDQDRQKETQHF
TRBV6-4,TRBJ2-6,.,CASTDGGANVLTF
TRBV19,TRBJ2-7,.,CASSSAGAREQYF
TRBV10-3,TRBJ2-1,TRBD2,CAISATSGGANEQFF
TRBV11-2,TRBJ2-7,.,CASSLDGRGVSYEQYF
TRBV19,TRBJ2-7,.,CASSASGAEDEQYF
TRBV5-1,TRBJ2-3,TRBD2,CASSSRPLAGGADTQYF
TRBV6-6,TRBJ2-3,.,CASSKGASTDTQYF
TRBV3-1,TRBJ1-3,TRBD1,CASSHGQGARNTTYF
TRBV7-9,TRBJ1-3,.,CASSPPHRAGNTIYF
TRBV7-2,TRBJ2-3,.,CASSLGPRGADTQYF
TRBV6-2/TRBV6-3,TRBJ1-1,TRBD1,CASSYSLTGTNTEAFF
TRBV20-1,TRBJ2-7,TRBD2,CSAEGASGNGYEQYF
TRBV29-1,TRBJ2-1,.,CSVEDQGDNEQFF
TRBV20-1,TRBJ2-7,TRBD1,CSTPGQLYSYEQYF
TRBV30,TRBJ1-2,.,CAWSVPGFAAGYTF
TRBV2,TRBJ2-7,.,CASTSSERGTYEQYF
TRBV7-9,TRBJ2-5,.,CASSTTGETQYF
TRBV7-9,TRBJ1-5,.,CASRLYDSQETQHF